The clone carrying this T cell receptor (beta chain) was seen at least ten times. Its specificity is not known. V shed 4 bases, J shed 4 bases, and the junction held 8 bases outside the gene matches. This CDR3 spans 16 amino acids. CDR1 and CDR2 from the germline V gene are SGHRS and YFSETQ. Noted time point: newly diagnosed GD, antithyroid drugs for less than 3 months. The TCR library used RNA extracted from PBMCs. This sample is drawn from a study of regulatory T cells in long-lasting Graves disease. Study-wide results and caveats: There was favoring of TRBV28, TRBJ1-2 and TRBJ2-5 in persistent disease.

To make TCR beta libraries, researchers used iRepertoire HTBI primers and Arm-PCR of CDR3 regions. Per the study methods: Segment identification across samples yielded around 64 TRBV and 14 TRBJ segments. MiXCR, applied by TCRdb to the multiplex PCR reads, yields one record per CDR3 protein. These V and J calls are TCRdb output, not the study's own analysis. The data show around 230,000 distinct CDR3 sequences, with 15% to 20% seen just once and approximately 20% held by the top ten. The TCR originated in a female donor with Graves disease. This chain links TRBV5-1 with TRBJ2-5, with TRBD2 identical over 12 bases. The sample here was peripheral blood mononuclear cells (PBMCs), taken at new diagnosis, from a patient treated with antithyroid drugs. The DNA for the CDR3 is TGCGCCAGCAGCCATCAGGGACTAGCGGGTGGAGAGACCCAGTACTTC. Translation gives CASSHQGLAGGETQYF.